This T cell receptor beta chain was sequenced during a study of shared clonotypes between healthy human individuals. Assay used: immunoSEQ multiplex PCR; TCRdb lists only in-frame clones, some missing. The repertoire holds approximately 600,000 clones, with about 95% as singletons. CDR1 and CDR2 (germline): MGHRA, YSYEKL. There are 13 residues in the CDR3. The naive CD8 subset, CD45RO-negative cells positively selected for CCR7, excluded terminally differentiated effector memory CD45RA+ cells. The source of this sequence is a woman aged 25 to 39 in good health. The rearrangement joins TRBV4-1 to TRBJ2-5; possible D gene TRBD1, 5 bases. The end of the DNA aligns better with TRBJ2-7, so the J call may be wrong. Sample: naive CD8+ T cells sorted from blood. CDR3 region: CASSQGQTYEQYF. As DNA, the CDR3 is TGCGCCAGCAGCCAAGGACAGACCTACGAGCAGTACTTC.